The source of this T cell receptor beta chain is a study of early stage breast cancer tumors. Each sample had two DNA replicates, around 0.45 ug blood or about 1.5 ug tissue. Measured with immunoSEQ multiplex PCR; TCRdb has only the in-frame clones, and not every one. The sample lists 25,000 to 35,000 clones; just under 85% were seen once. The specimen was blood. This TCR was recovered from a person aged 50-59 years with breast cancer.

DNA of the CDR3: TGTGCCAGCAACGTGGGTTATAATTCACCCCTCCACTTT. Translating gives CASNVGYNSPLHF. This rearrangement joins TRBV28 to TRBJ1-6; no firm D call. The CDR3 covers 13 residues. Trimming stripped 7 bases from V and 4 bases from J, with 8 bases between. Germline assignment: CDR1 MDHEN and CDR2 SYDVKM.